These T cell receptor beta chains were read from a single sample in a study of neoadjuvant nivolumab and ipilimumab in lung cancer. Clones were read by immunoSEQ multiplex PCR, and TCRdb kept only the in-frame ones, dropping some. The table has about 38,000 clones, 89% seen once; the top ten hold approximately 3.5%. The sequenced sample was peripheral blood, obtained before neoadjuvant nivolumab, alone or with ipilimumab. The receptors come from an adult with non-small cell lung cancer. Each CDR3 is given with its conserved first and last residue. A D gene is named only where the DNA matches it firmly. The size entry is marked missing in some rows and otherwise reads once, few, many or a size class.

clone size	V gene	D gene	J gene	CDR3 protein	CDR3 DNA
NA	TRBV11-3	TRBD2	TRBJ2-7	CASSLLAGGPPTEYEQYF	TGTGCCAGCAGCTTATTAGCGGGAGGGCCCCCAACGGAGTACGAGCAGTACTTC
NA	TRBV30	TRBD2	TRBJ2-3	CAWSGITGGWTDTQYF	TGTGCCTGGAGTGGCATAACGGGAGGATGGACAGATACGCAGTATTTT
NA	TRBV7-8	NA	TRBJ2-1	CASSLGPYNEQFF	TGTGCCAGCAGCTTAGGACCATACAATGAGCAGTTCTTC
NA	TRBV7-2	TRBD1	TRBJ1-2	CASSRGQDYGYTF	TGTGCCAGCAGCCGCGGACAGGACTATGGCTACACCTTC
NA	TRBV15	NA	TRBJ1-5	CATSRDHSQSQHF	TGTGCCACCAGCAGAGATCATTCGCAGTCCCAGCATTTT
NA	TRBV6-5	NA	TRBJ1-3	CASSYLSHSGNTIYF	TGTGCCAGCAGTTACCTATCCCACTCTGGAAACACCATATATTTT
once	TRBV18	NA	TRBJ2-6	CASSPMRQGHSGANVLTF	TGTGCCAGCTCACCAATGCGCCAGGGACACTCTGGGGCCAACGTCCTGACTTTC
NA	TRBV28	NA	TRBJ2-7	CATRRVSGYEQYF	TGTGCCACAAGGCGGGTTAGTGGGTACGAGCAGTACTTC
NA	TRBV27	NA	TRBJ1-1	CASSRGMGTEAFF	TGTGCCAGCAGTCGCGGTATGGGCACTGAAGCTTTCTTT
NA	TRBV25-1	NA	TRBJ1-3	CASTSDTEGNTIYF	TGTGCCAGCACCTCGGACACAGAAGGAAACACCATATATTTT
NA	TRBV11-2	NA	TRBJ2-1	CASSLGGSSVYNEQFF	TGTGCCAGCAGCTTAGGGGGGTCTAGCGTTTACAATGAGCAGTTCTTC
few	TRBV7-2	TRBD2	TRBJ2-1	CASSLAGTSGRQTFF	TGTGCCAGCAGCTTAGCGGGGACTAGCGGGAGACAGACGTTCTTC
NA	TRBV18	NA	TRBJ2-3	CASSPTTSFSDTQYF	TGTGCCAGCTCACCAACAACCAGTTTTTCCGATACGCAGTATTTT
NA	TRBV5-4	NA	TRBJ2-3	CASSSGTAPSTDTQYF	TGTGCCAGCAGCTCCGGGACGGCCCCTAGCACAGATACGCAGTATTTT
NA	TRBV14	NA	TRBJ2-7	CASSQNMGGSYEQYF	TGTGCCAGCAGCCAAAATATGGGCGGCTCCTACGAGCAGTACTTC
NA	TRBV2	NA	TRBJ1-1	CASSEARNTEAFF	TGTGCCAGCAGTGAAGCCCGGAACACTGAAGCTTTCTTT
NA	TRBV30	NA	TRBJ1-2	CALNPRGYTF	TGTGCCTTAAACCCGAGGGGCTACACCTTC
NA	TRBV7-9	TRBD1	TRBJ2-2	CASSEQGWAGELFF	TGTGCCAGCAGTGAACAGGGGTGGGCCGGGGAGCTGTTTTTT
NA	TRBV6-5	NA	TRBJ1-1	CASSYWGQNTEAFF	TGTGCCAGCAGTTACTGGGGACAGAACACTGAAGCTTTCTTT
NA	TRBV5-1	NA	TRBJ1-4	CASSFGQGGEKLFF	TGCGCCAGCAGCTTTGGGCAGGGTGGTGAAAAACTGTTTTTT
NA	TRBV7-2	NA	TRBJ2-2	CASSPQGWDTGELFF	TGTGCCAGCAGCCCACAGGGTTGGGACACCGGGGAGCTGTTTTTT
NA	TRBV4-1	NA	TRBJ2-3	CASSQRVANTQYF	TGCGCCAGCAGCCAACGGGTTGCAAATACGCAGTATTTT
NA	TRBV11-2	NA	TRBJ2-7	CASSLDATAGATYEQYF	TGTGCCAGCAGCTTAGATGCTACGGCAGGTGCTACCTACGAGCAGTACTTC
NA	TRBV5-1	NA	TRBJ1-4	CASSETDSTNEKLFF	TGCGCCAGCAGCGAGACAGACTCAACTAATGAAAAACTGTTTTTT
NA	TRBV30	TRBD1	TRBJ1-4	CALYSPRYTEPGQPNEKLFF	TGTGCCTTGTACTCCCCCCGTTATACAGAACCGGGACAGCCGAATGAAAAACTGTTTTTT
NA	TRBV29-1	TRBD1	TRBJ1-5	CSVLGTGGAGPNQPQHF	TGCAGCGTTTTGGGTACAGGGGGCGCAGGTCCCAATCAGCCCCAGCATTTT
NA	TRBV5-1	TRBD1	TRBJ2-7	CASSPRDRVPDGQYF	TGCGCCAGCAGCCCACGGGACAGGGTCCCTGATGGGCAGTACTTC
NA	TRBV21-1	NA	TRBJ2-1	CASIYSGRVNNEQFF	TGTGCCAGCATTTACTCCGGGAGGGTCAACAATGAGCAGTTCTTC
NA	TRBV11-1	TRBD2	TRBJ2-5	CASSSRLAGETQYF	TGTGCCAGCAGCTCACGACTAGCGGGAGAGACCCAGTACTTC
few	TRBV5-1	TRBD1	TRBJ2-5	CASAVPGTGGGTQYF	TGCGCCAGCGCCGTCCCCGGGACAGGAGGTGGGACCCAGTACTTC
NA	TRBV4-2	NA	TRBJ1-4	CASSQDHVMDRGEKLFF	TGTGCCAGCAGCCAAGATCATGTAATGGACCGTGGTGAAAAACTGTTTTTT
NA	TRBV5-1	NA	TRBJ2-5	CASSLNGGQETQYF	TGCGCCAGCAGCTTGAACGGGGGCCAAGAGACCCAGTACTTC
NA	TRBV7-9	TRBD1	TRBJ1-2	CASSSGQDGGYTF	TGTGCCAGCAGCTCCGGACAGGATGGGGGCTACACCTTC
NA	TRBV6-5	TRBD1	TRBJ1-4	CASRWTGENEKLFF	TGTGCCAGCAGATGGACAGGGGAAAACGAAAAACTGTTTTTT
NA	TRBV5-4	TRBD2	TRBJ2-7	CASSLDSGGQYF	TGTGCCAGCAGCTTGGACTCGGGGGGGCAGTACTTC
NA	TRBV11-2	TRBD1	TRBJ2-7	CASSFGTDIYEQYF	TGTGCCAGCAGCTTCGGGACAGACATCTACGAGCAGTACTTC
NA	TRBV11-2	NA	TRBJ2-3	CASSPVTDTQYF	TGTGCCAGCAGCCCCGTCACAGATACGCAGTATTTT
NA	TRBV5-5	NA	TRBJ2-5	CASSLWGKETQYF	TGTGCCAGCAGCTTGTGGGGGAAAGAGACCCAGTACTTC
NA	TRBV9	TRBD1	TRBJ2-2	CASSAPGQTNTGELFF	TGTGCCAGCAGCGCTCCGGGACAGACGAACACCGGGGAGCTGTTTTTT
NA	TRBV2	TRBD1	TRBJ2-7	CASSVGQGSYEQYF	TGTGCCAGCAGTGTTGGACAGGGGTCCTACGAGCAGTACTTC
NA	TRBV4-2	TRBD2	TRBJ2-3	CASSQEAGRSSTDTQYF	TGTGCCAGCAGCCAAGAAGCCGGGAGGTCGAGCACAGATACGCAGTATTTT
NA	TRBV7-2	NA	TRBJ1-2	CASSLPGGYGYTF	TGTGCCAGCAGCTTACCGGGGGGTTATGGCTACACCTTC
NA	TRBV6-1	NA	TRBJ2-3	CASSGQEDYTDTQYF	TGTGCCAGCAGTGGACAAGAGGACTACACAGATACGCAGTATTTT
NA	TRBV6-6	NA	TRBJ1-3	CASSYAGHRNTIYF	TGTGCCAGCAGTTACGCGGGACACAGAAACACCATATATTTT
NA	TRBV11-2	TRBD2	TRBJ2-2	CASSPTSGLAGELFF	TGTGCCAGCAGCCCAACTAGCGGGCTGGCCGGGGAGCTGTTTTTT